The 20 T cell receptor beta chains below all came from one sample that was sequenced in a study of shared clonotypes between healthy human individuals. The protocol was immunoSEQ multiplex PCR, while the TCRdb copy is restricted to in-frame clones and leaves out a portion. The sample comprises about half a million clones, approximately 85% of which are singletons, and 13% rests with the top ten. Sequenced material: PBMCs. The origin of the receptors is a woman aged 40 to 55 in good health. Some clones in this sample may be carry-over from other donors' samples.

The chain links TRBV18 to TRBJ1-1; 7 bases align to TRBD1. The junction had 7 bases not matched to a gene; V was cut back by 4 bases and J by 8 bases. The CDR3 extends over 13 amino acids. Germline V CDR1 and CDR2: KGHSH, LQKENI. The CDR3 sequence: CASSQEQGIEAFF. The CDR3, as DNA: TGTGCCAGCTCACAAGAACAGGGGATAGAAGCTTTCTTT. Together with reference TRBV18 and TRBJ1-1, the CDR3 gives the full variable domain: NAGVMQNPRHLVRRRGQEARLRCSPMKGHSHVYWYRQLPEEGLKFMVYLQKENIIDESGMPKERFSAEFPKEGPSILRIQQVVRGDSAAYFCASSQEQGIEAFFGQGTRLTVV.

In this sample, this clone turned up once. The chain uses TRBV30 and TRBJ2-5, with 7 bases that match TRBD1. CDR3 length: 14 residues. The junction had 11 bases not matched to a gene; V was cut back by 8 bases and J by 2 bases. Germline V gives CDR1 GTSNPN, CDR2 SVGIG (reference sequence). In DNA, the CDR3 is TGTGCCGGCCAACAGGGGACCCTACAAGAGACCCAGTACTTC. Protein product: CAGQQGTLQETQYF.

This clone was recorded only once. The same CDR3 can be traced to other DNA sequences in this sample. This chain uses TRBV5-1 with TRBJ2-7, with 7 nucleotides matching TRBD1. This CDR3 spans 14 amino acids. Looked up from germline, CDR1 is SGHRS and CDR2 is YFSETQ. V trimming: 4 bases; J trimming: 0 bases; junction bases outside the gene matches: 4. The CDR3 protein is CASSPRDSSYEQYF. The DNA of the CDR3 is TGCGCCAGCAGCCCGAGGGACAGCTCCTACGAGCAGTACTTC.

This clone has more than one count but fewer than ten. V is TRBV21-1 and J is TRBJ2-7; the table names TRBD1, a call not compared with the DNA. TRBV21-1 is termed a pseudogene. There are 16 residues in the CDR3. The CDR3 nucleotides read TGTGCCAGCAGCAAAGGGGTGGACAGGAGCTCCTACGAGCAGTACTTC. Amino acids: CASSKGVDRSSYEQYF.

This chain connects TRBV7-9 to TRBJ2-1; possibly TRBD1 for D (7 bases). V lost 5 bases and J 6 bases, leaving 14 bases between the germline ends. There are 14 residues in the CDR3. Per the germline V gene, CDR1 is SEHNR and CDR2 is FQNEAQ (reference sequence). The CDR3 DNA reads TGTGCCAGCAGCCGGAATCAGGGGGGCAATGAGCAGTTCTTC. Its protein product is CASSRNQGGNEQFF.

This clone was seen once. V gene TRBV7-2 combines with J gene TRBJ2-1, with 7 bases fitting TRBD2. J gave up 4 bases and V 5 bases, and 11 bases lay outside the gene matches. Germline V gene sequence: CDR1 SGHTA, CDR2 FQGNSA. This CDR3 has 16 amino acids. CDR3 bases: TGTGCCAGCAGCCCGGGGGGAAGCGGAGCTTACAATGAGCAGTTCTTC. Translated: CASSPGGSGAYNEQFF. The whole variable domain, filled in from reference TRBV7-2 and TRBJ2-1, reads GAGVSQSPSNKVTEKGKDVELRCDPISGHTALYWYRQSLGQGLEFLIYFQGNSAPDKSGLPSDRFSAERTGGSVSTLTIQRTQQEDSAVYLCASSPGGSGAYNEQFFGPGTRLTVL.

The rearrangement joins TRBV7-6 to TRBJ2-2, with D maybe TRBD2 (6 bases). This CDR3 has 16 residues. V lost 5 bases, J lost 6 bases, and 19 bases lay in between. Germline V CDR1 and CDR2: SGHVS, FNYEAQ. CDR3 region: CASSQGGYYVPGELFF. The CDR3 DNA reads TGTGCCAGCAGCCAGGGAGGTTATTATGTACCCGGGGAGCTGTTTTTT.

The V and J genes are TRBV5-1 and TRBJ2-3, with D unclear. This CDR3 is 15 amino acids long. Germline V gene lookup returns CDR1 SGHRS and CDR2 YFSETQ. The V gene lost 2 bases and the J gene lost 5 bases, with 15 bases spanning the gap. The CDR3 nucleotides read TGCGCCAGCAGCTTAGAGGACCCCGGGCAAGATACGCAGTATTTT. This encodes CASSLEDPGQDTQYF.

The rearrangement joins TRBV7-9 to TRBJ2-1, with 10 positions matching TRBD1. V lost 5 bases to trimming and J lost 3 bases; unmatched junction nucleotides: 7. This CDR3 is built from 16 residues. Looked up from germline, CDR1 is SEHNR and CDR2 is FQNEAQ (reference sequence). The CDR3 here is CASSPWTGGNYNEQFF. The CDR3 DNA sequence: TGTGCCAGCAGCCCATGGACAGGGGGGAACTACAATGAGCAGTTCTTC.

The chain recombines TRBV29-1 with TRBJ2-7, with 10 bases aligning to TRBD1. The CDR3 is 14 residues long. V shed 6 bases and J 2 bases; nucleotides not matched to a gene: 7. In germline, CDR1 is SQVTM, CDR2 ANQGSEA. CDR3 DNA: TGCAGCGTGACAGGGGGCCCCCTTACCTACGAGCAGTACTTC. This sequence encodes CSVTGGPLTYEQYF.

The rearrangement links TRBV5-1 to TRBJ2-5; 8 bases match TRBD2. The V and J ends lost 6 bases and 1 base, in that order; junction bases with no gene match: 2. The CDR3 extends over 13 amino acids. CDR1 is SGHRS and CDR2 is YFSETQ in the germline V gene. The CDR3 nucleotides are TGCGCCAGCAACGGACTAGCCCAAGAGACCCAGTACTTC. This sequence encodes CASNGLAQETQYF. Full variable domain (rest looked up from reference TRBV5-1 and TRBJ2-5): KAGVTQTPRYLIKTRGQQVTLSCSPISGHRSVSWYQQTPGQGLQFLFEYFSETQRNKGNFPGRFSGRQFSNSRSEMNVSTLELGDSALYLCASNGLAQETQYFGPGTRLLVL.

As to this clone: A far larger clone is one base from this, pointing to a likely read error. The chain recombines TRBV27 with TRBJ2-7; D unclear. Trimming removed 0 bases at V and 3 bases at J, with 0 bases between. Germline CDR1 and CDR2: MNHEY and SMNVEV (reference sequence). CDR3 size: 11 residues. The DNA of the CDR3 is TGTGCCAGCAGTTTATCCTACGAGCAGTACTTC. Translating gives CASSLSYEQYF.

The CDR3 loop is CASSESWEETQYF. For the CDR3, the DNA is TGCGCCAGCAGTGAGTCATGGGAAGAGACCCAGTACTTC. The chain joins TRBV10-2 to TRBJ2-5; D is unresolved. Germline-derived CDR1 and CDR2 are WSHSY and SAAADI. This CDR3 spans 13 amino acids. V lost 0 bases to trimming and J lost 3 bases, with 5 bases between them.

The chain links TRBV19 to TRBJ2-1; 9 bases align to TRBD2. The germline V gene encodes CDR1 LNHDA and CDR2 SQIVND (reference sequence). The length of the CDR3 is 15 residues. V shed 3 bases and J 7 bases; nucleotides not matched to a gene: 7. CDR3 bases: TGTGCCAGTAGTATCCTCGGACTAGCGCGGAATGAGCAGTTCTTC. Its protein is CASSILGLARNEQFF.

The rearrangement joins TRBV7-9 to TRBJ1-1; TRBD1 matches at 9 bases. The CDR3 runs to 16 residues. The trim removed 5 bases at V and 1 base at J, leaving 8 bases unmatched. Germline V CDR1 and CDR2: SEHNR, FQNEAQ (reference sequence). The CDR3 region has the DNA TGTGCCAGCAGCGCCATACAACAGGGGGCGAACACTGAAGCTTTCTTT. Its translation: CASSAIQQGANTEAFF.

The chain is built from TRBV9 and TRBJ1-3, with D perhaps TRBD1 (5 bases). In germline, CDR1 is SGDLS, CDR2 YYNGEE. V was shortened by 1 base and J by 4 bases, with 9 bases between the two germline ends. The CDR3 covers 14 residues. The CDR3 is CASSVFRDGNTIYF. CDR3 DNA sequence: TGTGCCAGCAGCGTATTTCGGGACGGAAACACCATATATTTT.

Worth noting for this clone: The same CDR3 can be traced to other DNA sequences in this sample. This chain connects TRBV5-1 to TRBJ2-7; possible D gene TRBD1, 6 bases. The V gene's germline CDR1 is SGHRS and CDR2 YFSETQ. V was pared by 2 bases and J by 0 bases, with 12 bases between. The CDR3 extends over 15 amino acids. This CDR3 reads CASSFSGTSSYEQYF. The CDR3 DNA reads TGCGCCAGCAGCTTCTCCGGGACAAGCTCCTACGAGCAGTACTTC. Variable domain in full (rest from reference TRBV5-1 and TRBJ2-7): KAGVTQTPRYLIKTRGQQVTLSCSPISGHRSVSWYQQTPGQGLQFLFEYFSETQRNKGNFPGRFSGRQFSNSRSEMNVSTLELGDSALYLCASSFSGTSSYEQYFGPGTRLTVT.

In regard to this clone: With a much larger clone just one base away, this may be a read error. This chain uses TRBV7-2 with TRBJ2-1; D gene unclear. The CDR3 totals 11 residues. V was trimmed by 5 bases and J by 2 bases, leaving 1 base between them. Germline-derived CDR1 and CDR2 are SGHTA and FQGNSA. CDR3 sequence (DNA): TGTGCCAGCAGCGCCTACAATGAGCAGTTCTTC. As protein: CASSAYNEQFF.

V usage is TRBV29-1 and J usage is TRBJ1-1; D unresolved. Germline CDR1 reads SQVTM; CDR2 reads ANQGSEA. Trimming left V 0 bases short and J 1 base short, with 3 bases between. This CDR3 is built from 12 residues. In DNA, the CDR3 is TGCAGCGTTGAAGAGCAGAACACTGAAGCTTTCTTT. As protein: CSVEEQNTEAFF. Based on the CDR3 plus reference TRBV29-1 and TRBJ1-1, the full variable domain is SAVISQKPSRDICQRGTSLTIQCQVDSQVTMMFWYRQQPGQSLTLIATANQGSEATYESGFVIDKFPISRPNLTFSTLTVSNMSPEDSSIYLCSVEEQNTEAFFGQGTRLTVV.

The CDR3 sequence is CAISRSGTPNNSPLHF. The CDR3 bases are TGTGCCATCAGTAGATCCGGGACACCAAATAATTCACCCCTCCACTTT. The chain carries TRBV10-3 and TRBJ1-6, with D tentatively TRBD1 (6 bases). The V end was cut by 5 bases, the J end by 5 bases, with 16 bases between. The CDR3 runs 16 residues. Germline CDR1 and CDR2: ENHRY and SYGVKD.